What follows is one T cell receptor (beta chain) and its context. This clonotype was recorded a few times. Its antigen is currently not known. No clone much larger than this one lies a single base away; base qualities are absent. Ficoll-Paque density gradient centrifugation was the method used to isolate PBMCs. Reads for this sample came from an Illumina NovaSeq 6000. TCRalpha and TCRbeta cDNA libraries were constructed by 5'RACE with constant-segment primers, with sample barcodes and unique molecular identifiers being introduced. Trizol reagent was used to extract RNA from every sample. Amplification of the libraries took two PCR steps, and the second step added a second sample barcode plus Illumina TruSeq adapters. Sequencing of the libraries was done on an Illumina NovaSeq, producing 2 x 150 bp paired-end reads. The published analysis was carried out like this. Reads were demultiplexed and collapsed into UMI-guided consensus sequences with migec v1.2.7. With mixcr v2.1.11, UMI consensuses were aligned to TRA and TRB V and J templates and assembled into clonotypes. Expanded or contracted clonotypes were those called significant by both edgeR and NoisET, with noise models trained on biological replicates. For edgeR calls, a false discovery rate-adjusted p below 0.01 and a log2 fold-change threshold of 1 were applied. PCA with hierarchical clustering of max-normalized trajectories of the 1000 most abundant clonotypes was used as exploratory dynamics analysis. The CD4 or CD8 phenotype of responding clones was assigned using the separately sequenced CD4+ and CD8+ repertoires. TCRdb handled the public reads itself, with Q25 trimming in fastp and clone calling in MiXCR, and kept productive beta chains. Rows merge per CDR3 protein into single entries with the most common DNA and genes. The V and J calls reflect TCRdb's pipeline rather than the authors' work. The sample table lists approximately 150,000 distinct CDR3 sequences, less than 20% of them with a count of one. Approximately 2.4% of the sample goes to the ten largest clones.

This entry is derived from a study of T-cell memory formation after mild COVID-19 (dated by TCRdb to 2020 to 2023). Describing the broader study: Most TCR sequence clusters were specific to one of the two donors. T-cell clones expanding and contracting after mild COVID-19 in two donors were tracked by longitudinal TCRalpha and TCRbeta repertoire sequencing. Two young, previously healthy adult volunteers made up the cohort, one male and one female. Overall study results and their limits: Contracting CD4+ clones were found mainly in CM and EM memory subsets, while CD8+ clones were enriched in EMRA. The second-wave clones that peaked on day 37 were not confirmed to be SARS-CoV-2 specific. The study included only a couple of mild cases, and larger cohorts that include severe cases with pre-infection samples were judged to be necessary. Clones that contracted from day 15 to 85 showed balanced CD4/CD8 phenotypes, whereas a second wave of clones that expanded from day 15 to 37 leaned towards CD4+. Some responding clones were found in pre-infection memory, which suggests that pre-existing cross-reactive memory T cells took part in the SARS-CoV-2 response.

Sequencing used PBMCs or a T cell subset sorted from them (not recorded which). This sequence was found in an adult woman who had mild COVID-19 (a few samples of this study predate the infection). The sample titles of this study are shuffled in the database, so cell type and time point are left out; the donor was told from shared clones.

This receptor carries the CDR3 CAWSQQGNTQYF. The DNA sequence reads TGTGCCTGGAGTCAACAGGGGAATACGCAGTATTTT. The rearrangement combines TRBV30 with TRBJ2-3; 7 of the junction bases match TRBD1. V loses 2 bases at its end and J loses 7 bases; junction bases beyond the gene matches: 3. CDR1 and CDR2, looked up from the germline V gene (reference sequence), are GTSNPN and SVGIG. From the cysteine up to the phenylalanine, the CDR3 has a length of 12 residues. The CDR3 DNA has 36 bases and is translated from base 1.